The 16 T cell receptor beta chains below all came from one sample that was sequenced in a study of vaccination and CD4 T cells after COVID-19. Researchers used the Oncomine TCR Beta short-read assay to sequence DNA from cultured CD4+ T cells. TCRdb itself ran the PCR reads through MiXCR, one entry per CDR3 protein. The sample consists of approximately 9,700 distinct CDR3 sequences, approximately 26% of them appearing once. No cognate antigen is known for these TCRs. Treatment here: approximately 9-day PBMC culture with coronavirus spike peptide pools or control peptides (ViraFEST assay). The sequences come from CD4+ T cells from blood, cultured in vitro, collected before SARS-CoV-2 vaccination. These receptors were collected from a human donor who received a COVID-19 vaccine.

The V and J genes are TRBV5-1 and TRBJ2-3; TRBD2 is a possible D gene (6 bases). The CDR3 is 16 residues long. With 1 base removed from V and 1 base from J, the gap between germline ends came to 13 bases. Germline CDR1 SGHRS, CDR2 YFSETQ. Here the CDR3 DNA reads TGCGCCAGCAGCTTGTCGAGCGGAGGGGGCACAGATACGCAGTATTTT. This gives the protein CASSLSSGGGTDTQYF.

The gene calls are TRBV12-3 or TRBV12-4 and TRBJ2-3; no reliable D call. This CDR3 is built from 15 residues. Trimming cost V 1 base and J 5 bases, with 13 bases left between them. This CDR3 is CASSLGPSVRDTQYF. CDR3 nucleotides: TGTGCCAGCAGTTTAGGTCCAAGTGTGCGAGATACGCAGTATTTT.

This clonotype has a single count. At one end the junction does not follow the germline gene, possibly because of a read error. Here the CDR3 reads CAWVAGYKSPLHF. The CDR3 bases are TGTGCCTGGGTCGCGGGTTATAAATCACCCCTCCACTTT. The chain is built from TRBV30 and TRBJ1-6; D gene unclear. This CDR3 is built from 13 residues. The germline gives CDR1 GTSNPN, CDR2 SVGIG (reference sequence).

This clonotype was seen more than once but under ten times. V usage is TRBV5-1 and J usage is TRBJ1-1; D is undetermined. The CDR3 sequence is 13 residues long. Trimming pared 4 bases from V and 2 bases from J, leaving 9 bases between. Germline CDR1 and CDR2: SGHRS and YFSETQ. The CDR3 is CASSIAGNTEAFF. The CDR3 DNA is TGCGCCAGCAGCATCGCAGGCAACACTGAAGCTTTCTTT.

The chain combines TRBV21-1 with TRBJ1-5; the DNA was not used to check the table's D call, TRBD1. TRBV21-1 is designated a pseudogene. The CDR3 is 18 residues long. The CDR3 bases are TGTGCCAGCAGCAAATGTCCCCCGGGGGGCCACCGAAATCAGCCCCAGCATTTT. This codes for CASSKCPPGGHRNQPQHF.

The genes are TRBV29-1 and TRBJ1-1; 8 bases fit TRBD1. The germline V gene encodes CDR1 SQVTM and CDR2 ANQGSEA. With V trimmed by 6 bases and J by 2 bases, 5 bases remained unmatched. The CDR3 totals 13 residues. The CDR3 nucleotides read TGCAGCGTGGGGACAGGTGACAACACTGAAGCTTTCTTT. This sequence encodes CSVGTGDNTEAFF. The whole variable domain, remainder taken from reference TRBV29-1 and TRBJ1-1, is SAVISQKPSRDICQRGTSLTIQCQVDSQVTMMFWYRQQPGQSLTLIATANQGSEATYESGFVIDKFPISRPNLTFSTLTVSNMSPEDSSIYLCSVGTGDNTEAFFGQGTRLTVV.

This clonotype has a handful of counts. The chain recombines TRBV5-1 with TRBJ2-5, with 10 positions matching TRBD2. The CDR3 runs 16 residues. J was trimmed by 2 bases and V by 0 bases; bases with no gene match: 4. From germline, CDR1 is SGHRS and CDR2 YFSETQ. The chain's CDR3 is CASSLAPSGGQETQYF. The CDR3 DNA reads TGCGCCAGCAGCTTGGCCCCTAGCGGGGGACAAGAGACCCAGTACTTC. Combining the CDR3 with reference TRBV5-1 and TRBJ2-5 gives the whole variable domain KAGVTQTPRYLIKTRGQQVTLSCSPISGHRSVSWYQQTPGQGLQFLFEYFSETQRNKGNFPGRFSGRQFSNSRSEMNVSTLELGDSALYLCASSLAPSGGQETQYFGPGTRLLVL.

The CDR3 DNA sequence: TGCAGTGCTATAACCGGTTCGGGAACCGGGGAGCTGTTTTTT. Translated: CSAITGSGTGELFF. This chain links TRBV20-1 with TRBJ2-2, with D possibly TRBD2 on 5 matching bases. CDR3 length equals 14 residues. V was clipped by 4 bases and J by 5 bases, with 14 bases between them. Germline V gene lookup returns CDR1 DFQATT and CDR2 SNEGSKA (reference sequence).

This chain connects TRBV25-1 to TRBJ1-4; possibly TRBD1 for D (5 bases). The CDR3 contains 15 residues. V was trimmed by 2 bases and J by 8 bases, leaving 15 bases between them. Germline V CDR1 and CDR2: MGHDK, SYGVNS. The DNA of the CDR3 is TGTGCCAGCAGTGAACAGGGTGGTCGAGGGGAAAAACTGTTTTTT. Translated, it gives CASSEQGGRGEKLFF.

The chain has TRBV24-1 and TRBJ1-1, with D possibly being TRBD1 (5 bases). This CDR3 is built from 15 residues. From germline, CDR1 is KGHDR and CDR2 SFDVKD. Trimming removed 5 bases at V and 5 bases at J, with 17 bases between. The CDR3 protein is CATSAVTWWGTEAFF. CDR3 DNA sequence: TGTGCCACCAGTGCCGTGACCTGGTGGGGGACTGAAGCTTTCTTT.

This chain links TRBV5-1 with TRBJ1-1, with a tentative D call TRBD1 (6 bases). This CDR3 comprises 17 residues. The V end lost 2 bases, the J end lost 3 bases, and 20 bases lay between the germline ends. Per the germline V gene, CDR1 is SGHRS and CDR2 is YFSETQ. The CDR3 loop reads CASSFRGAKDLDTEAFF. The CDR3 DNA sequence: TGCGCCAGCAGCTTTAGGGGGGCCAAAGATTTAGACACTGAAGCTTTCTTT.

As regards this clonotype: Likely a read error: the CDR3 ends without its conserved phenylalanine or tryptophan. The DNA is omitted, as the CDR3 cannot be located on it reliably, and the CDR3 follows TCRdb's listing. The chain links TRBV6-1 to TRBJ2-3; no DNA check was done on the table's D call, TRBD2. The CDR3 totals 12 residues, both ends included. Germline CDR1 and CDR2: MNHNS and SASEGT. The CDR3 loop reads CASRDFSGGDHV.

The chain uses TRBV6-1 and TRBJ2-7, with 8 bases lining up with TRBD2. The CDR3 runs to 16 residues. J lost 3 bases, V lost 6 bases, and 13 bases had no gene match. Germline V gives CDR1 MNHNS, CDR2 SASEGT. The CDR3 sequence: CASSPLGSGGRYEQYF. The CDR3, as DNA: TGTGCCAGCAGCCCCCTCGGAAGCGGGGGACGCTACGAGCAGTACTTC.

J is TRBJ1-6 and V is TRBV6-1; 7 bases line up with TRBD1. The CDR3 sequence is 15 residues long. Germline V gene lookup returns CDR1 MNHNS and CDR2 SASEGT. J lost 9 bases, V lost 4 bases, and 9 bases had no gene match. The CDR3 bases are TGTGCCAGCAGTGCACGACAGGGTAGTGGTTCACCCCTCCACTTT. Its translation: CASSARQGSGSPLHF.

The chain uses TRBV12-3 or TRBV12-4 and TRBJ1-4, with TRBD1 matching 7 bases. The CDR3 length is 13 residues. The J segment lost 4 bases and the V segment lost 7 bases, leaving 3 bases of the junction unmatched. CDR3 coding DNA: TGTGCCAGCAATAACAGGGGTAATGAAAAACTGTTTTTT. It encodes CASNNRGNEKLFF.

The chain is built from TRBV19 and TRBJ1-6, with 8 bases fitting TRBD1. CDR3 length equals 14 residues. The V gene end was trimmed by 8 bases and the J gene end by 4 bases; junction bases not matched to a gene: 4. The germline V gene encodes CDR1 LNHDA and CDR2 SQIVND (reference sequence). CDR3 loop: CASWQGAYNSPLHF. The CDR3 coding sequence is TGTGCCAGTTGGCAGGGGGCGTATAATTCACCCCTCCACTTT.